Each of the 25 T cell receptor beta chains below was sequenced from the same sample in a study of shared clonotypes between healthy human individuals. The data were produced by immunoSEQ multiplex PCR, yet TCRdb's version contains in-frame clones alone and is incomplete. The repertoire holds millions of clones, with approximately 92% as singletons. The sequencing input was naive CD4+ T cells sorted from blood. Subset in this sample: CD45RA+ positively selected. These receptors all stem from a young man in good health.

CDR3 nucleotides: TGTGCCAGCAGTGAAGTTGAAAAAAGGGGCTCCTACGAGCAGTACTTC. Amino acids: CASSEVEKRGSYEQYF. This rearrangement joins TRBV6-1 to TRBJ2-7; tentative D call: TRBD1 (5 bases). CDR3 length: 16 amino acids. Per germline, CDR1 MNHNS and CDR2 SASEGT. V gave up 1 base and J gave up 0 bases, with 13 bases separating them.

The rearrangement joins TRBV5-4 to TRBJ1-1, with D maybe TRBD1 (6 bases). CDR1 and CDR2 from the germline V gene are SGHNT and YYREEE (reference sequence). The CDR3 is made up of 15 amino acids. V lost 3 bases and J 0 bases, leaving 12 bases between the germline ends. The CDR3, as DNA: TGTGCCAGCAGCTCCCAGACAGGAATGAACACTGAAGCTTTCTTT. Encoded protein: CASSSQTGMNTEAFF.

The chain links TRBV7-2 to TRBJ2-5; TRBD2 aligns across 9 bases. CDR3 size: 17 residues. V shed 2 bases and J 5 bases; nucleotides not matched to a gene: 12. Germline V lookup: CDR1 SGHTA, CDR2 FQGNSA. Here the CDR3 DNA reads TGTGCCAGCAGCTTATTGGGTAGCGGGAGACCGGGTGAGACCCAGTACTTC. Amino acids: CASSLLGSGRPGETQYF.

The rearrangement links TRBV21-1 to TRBJ2-6; the DNA was not compared with TRBD1, the D call given in the table. TRBV21-1 is termed a pseudogene. There are 15 residues in the CDR3. CDR3 DNA: TGTGCCAGCAGGGGGGCCGGCCCTGGGGCCAACGTCCTGACTTTC. Amino acid sequence: CASRGAGPGANVLTF.

The sample holds one count of this clone. This chain uses TRBV5-6 with TRBJ2-2; a possible D gene is TRBD1 (6 bases). Trimming removed 4 bases from V and 4 bases from J, with 17 bases in between. CDR1 and CDR2 (germline): SGHDT, YYEEEE. This CDR3 has 16 amino acids. The CDR3, as DNA: TGTGCCAGCAGCCCCATGGGGGCCGCGGGCACCGGGGAGCTGTTTTTT. As protein: CASSPMGAAGTGELFF.

The chain recombines TRBV2 with TRBJ2-5, with 7 bases matching TRBD1. After removal of 7 bases from V and 4 bases from J, the junction contained 6 bases not matched to a gene. The CDR3 loop spans 13 amino acids. The germline V gene has CDR1 SNHLY and CDR2 FYNNEI. The CDR3: CASTRQGTETQYF. CDR3 nucleotide sequence: TGTGCCAGCACCCGACAGGGTACAGAGACCCAGTACTTC.

The chain joins TRBV5-1 to TRBJ1-1; TRBD1 might be the D (5 bases). The germline gives CDR1 SGHRS, CDR2 YFSETQ. V was pared by 4 bases and J by 0 bases, with 16 bases between. The CDR3 has 16 amino acids. CDR3 sequence reads: CASSPSSGTLNTEAFF. The CDR3 nucleotides are TGCGCCAGCAGCCCGTCGTCCGGGACTTTGAACACTGAAGCTTTCTTT.

J is TRBJ2-2 and V is TRBV12-5; no firm D call. With 0 bases removed from V and 5 bases from J, the gap between germline ends came to 7 bases. The CDR3 extends over 14 amino acids. Germline V lookup: CDR1 LGHNT, CDR2 FRNRAP. The CDR3 bases are TGTGCTAGTGGTTTGGTAACGCTTACCGGGGAGCTGTTTTTT. Translating gives CASGLVTLTGELFF.

V usage is TRBV5-1 and J usage is TRBJ2-7, with 11 bases identical to TRBD1. J gave up 3 bases and V 0 bases, and 5 bases lay outside the gene matches. This CDR3 is 16 amino acids long. Germline loops: CDR1 SGHRS, CDR2 YFSETQ. CDR3 coding DNA: TGCGCCAGCAGCTTGGCCGCCGGGACAGGGGGCTACGAGCAGTACTTC. Translation: CASSLAAGTGGYEQYF.

The V call is TRBV6-6, the J call TRBJ1-2; tentative D call: TRBD1 (6 bases). Per the germline V gene, CDR1 is MNHNY and CDR2 is SVGAGI (reference sequence). The CDR3 contains 14 residues. Trimming removed 8 bases from V and 7 bases from J, with 20 bases in between. CDR3 in amino acids: CASRQAGGQGGYTF. The CDR3 nucleotides are TGTGCCAGCCGACAAGCGGGGGGGCAAGGTGGCTACACCTTC.

The chain joins TRBV6-1 to TRBJ1-4; D call uncertain. Per germline, CDR1 MNHNS and CDR2 SASEGT. V was trimmed by 3 bases and J by 8 bases, leaving 13 bases between them. The CDR3 is 14 amino acids. CDR3 residues: CASSEMGGWEKLFF. CDR3 DNA sequence: TGTGCCAGCAGTGAGATGGGAGGATGGGAAAAACTGTTTTTT.

The chain recombines TRBV4-1 with TRBJ2-3, with 7 bases fitting TRBD2. Germline CDR1 is MGHRA and CDR2 is YSYEKL. After removal of 5 bases from V and 9 bases from J, the junction contained 8 bases not matched to a gene. This CDR3 spans 13 amino acids. CDR3 loop: CASSTREGDTQYF. The CDR3 DNA reads as TGCGCCAGCAGCACGAGGGAGGGCGACACGCAGTATTTT.

Turning to this clone: Other DNA sequences in this specimen translate into the identical CDR3. The chain employs TRBV7-9 and TRBJ1-1; 7 bases map to TRBD1. Germline CDR1 SEHNR, CDR2 FQNEAQ (reference sequence). The V gene end was trimmed by 5 bases and the J gene end by 2 bases; junction bases not matched to a gene: 5. This CDR3 is 14 amino acids long. CDR3 residues: CASSADRVNTEAFF. The DNA of the CDR3 is TGTGCCAGCAGCGCCGACAGGGTAAACACTGAAGCTTTCTTT.

This clone was counted only a few times. Other DNA sequences within the sample encode an identical CDR3. The chain combines TRBV30 with TRBJ1-1; D gene unclear. Germline V gene data show CDR1 as GTSNPN and CDR2 as SVGIG (reference sequence). The CDR3 runs to 13 residues. V lost 1 base and J 0 bases, leaving 6 bases between the germline ends. Here the CDR3 DNA reads TGTGCCTGGAGTGGTTCCTTGAACACTGAAGCTTTCTTT. It yields the protein CAWSGSLNTEAFF.

V usage is TRBV11-2 and J usage is TRBJ1-4; TRBD1 is a possible D gene (6 bases). The CDR3 has 15 amino acids. The germline V and J ends were trimmed by 3 bases and 3 bases, with 11 bases remaining between them. Germline-derived CDR1 and CDR2 are SGHAT and FQNNGV. CDR3 amino acids: CASSFVQGSNEKLFF. The CDR3 bases are TGTGCCAGCAGCTTCGTACAGGGTTCTAATGAAAAACTGTTTTTT.

In regard to this clone: This specimen includes other DNA sequences encoding the same CDR3. V usage is TRBV7-9 and J usage is TRBJ2-1; no definite D call. The CDR3 sequence is 13 residues long. V lost 3 bases, J lost 3 bases, and 6 bases lay in between. Germline assignment: CDR1 SEHNR and CDR2 FQNEAQ (reference sequence). Here the CDR3 reads CASSLASYNEQFF. Here the CDR3 DNA reads TGTGCCAGCAGCTTGGCTAGCTACAATGAGCAGTTCTTC.

Comments on this clone: The sample holds other DNA sequences that translate to the same CDR3. The chain couples TRBV7-9 to TRBJ1-4, with 8 bases fitting TRBD1. The J segment lost 7 bases and the V segment lost 5 bases, leaving 6 bases of the junction unmatched. The CDR3 runs to 14 residues. Germline-derived CDR1 and CDR2 are SEHNR and FQNEAQ (reference sequence). CDR3 residues: CASSPGQGSEKLFF. In DNA form, the CDR3 reads TGTGCCAGCAGCCCAGGACAGGGAAGTGAAAAACTGTTTTTT.

V gene TRBV6-5 combines with J gene TRBJ1-4, with TRBD1 matching over 9 bases. Trimming cost V 2 bases and J 5 bases; bases outside gene matches: 6. CDR3 size: 16 residues. The germline V gene has CDR1 MNHEY and CDR2 SVGAGI. The CDR3: CASSYRLQGANEKLFF. DNA for the CDR3: TGTGCCAGCAGTTACCGATTACAGGGGGCAAATGAAAAACTGTTTTTT.

This rearrangement joins TRBV7-2 to TRBJ2-7; D is uncertain. V lost 1 base to trimming and J lost 0 bases, with 7 bases between them. This CDR3 has 14 residues. Germline loops: CDR1 SGHTA, CDR2 FQGNSA. CDR3 DNA: TGTGCCAGCAGCTTAGATGGTAGCTCCTACGAGCAGTACTTC. Its translation is CASSLDGSSYEQYF.

This clone was found a few times. The V gene is TRBV30, the J gene TRBJ1-6, with unresolved D. The CDR3 loop spans 15 amino acids. The V gene's germline CDR1 is GTSNPN and CDR2 SVGIG (reference sequence). Trimming took off 0 bases at V and 9 bases at J, with 15 bases between the two ends. CDR3 loop: CAWSVDGGVGSPLHF. CDR3 bases: TGTGCCTGGAGTGTAGACGGTGGGGTGGGTTCACCCCTCCACTTT. Full variable domain (outside the CDR3, taken from reference TRBV30 and TRBJ1-6): SQTIHQWPATLVQPVGSPLSLECTVEGTSNPNLYWYRQAAGRGLQLLFYSVGIGQISSEVPQNLSASRPQDRQFILSSKKLLLSDSGFYLCAWSVDGGVGSPLHFGNGTRLTVT.

This chain uses TRBV18 with TRBJ2-2, with TRBD2 matching over 13 bases. From germline, CDR1 is KGHSH and CDR2 LQKENI. V lost 5 bases and J lost 1; bases outside the gene matches: 4. The CDR3 sequence is 17 residues long. In DNA form, the CDR3 reads TGTGCCAGCTCATCTCGGACTAGCGGGAGGAACACCGGGGAGCTGTTTTTT. It yields the protein CASSSRTSGRNTGELFF.

The chain couples TRBV18 to TRBJ1-2, with D perhaps TRBD1 (5 bases). Germline lookup yields CDR1 KGHSH and CDR2 LQKENI. CDR3 size: 16 residues. With 0 bases removed from V and 0 bases from J, the gap between germline ends came to 11 bases. The CDR3 protein is CASSPPGSGTNYGYTF. In DNA, the CDR3 is TGTGCCAGCTCACCACCGGGATCAGGGACTAACTATGGCTACACCTTC.

The chain has TRBV30 and TRBJ1-3; 8 bases agree with TRBD1. J was trimmed by 2 bases and V by 5 bases; bases with no gene match: 8. This CDR3 spans 15 amino acids. The germline V gene has CDR1 GTSNPN and CDR2 SVGIG (reference sequence). CDR3 DNA sequence: TGTGCCTGGGAGAGGCAGGGGGCGCCTGGAAACACCATATATTTT. It codes for CAWERQGAPGNTIYF.

This chain links TRBV9 with TRBJ2-7, with D perhaps TRBD1 (5 bases). Deletions cut 3 bases from V and 1 base from J, with 14 bases between. This CDR3 is built from 15 residues. Germline assignment: CDR1 SGDLS and CDR2 YYNGEE. As DNA, the CDR3 is TGTGCCAGCAGCGAGATGGGGCTAGGGTCCTACGAGCAGTACTTC. As protein: CASSEMGLGSYEQYF.

This rearrangement joins TRBV30 to TRBJ2-1; 11 positions match TRBD2. The CDR3 totals 15 residues. Trimming at V came to 5 bases and at J to 6 bases, leaving 9 bases not matched to a gene. Looked up from germline, CDR1 is GTSNPN and CDR2 is SVGIG (reference sequence). The CDR3 DNA reads TGTGCCTGGGGTCTTCGACTAGCGGGGTTCAATGAGCAGTTCTTC. Translation gives CAWGLRLAGFNEQFF.